A single sample is the source of the 7 T cell receptor beta chains below, sequenced in a study of tumor-infiltrating lymphocytes in primary liver carcinoma. The study extracted blood RNA from unsorted whole blood and also extracted germline DNA. The authors made TCR beta cDNA from around 500 ng total RNA with a constant-region primer. Employing slightly modified ARM-PCR, three nested multiplex PCR rounds were run, and these gave rise to the TCR beta libraries. The opening two PCR rounds, around 11 cycles each, paired TRBV1-TRBV30 forward primers with a C-beta reverse primer. TCRdb ran MiXCR on the multiplex PCR reads and lists one entry per CDR3 protein. The data show about 300,000 distinct CDR3 sequences, about 60% seen once. The source material was peripheral blood. The receptors were gathered from a man between 40 and 49 years old with primary liver carcinoma and hepatitis B virus infection.

As for this clonotype: The junction differs from germline at one of its ends, possibly a read error. The chain uses TRBV7-8 and TRBJ2-1, with 9 positions matching TRBD2. Per germline, CDR1 SGHVS and CDR2 FQNEAQ. The CDR3 extends over 16 amino acids. The CDR3 here is CASSFRIAGAYNEQLF. As DNA, the CDR3 is TGTGCCAGCAGCTTTCGAATAGCGGGAGCCTACAATGAGCAGCTCTTC. The whole variable domain, filled in from reference TRBV7-8 and TRBJ2-1, reads GAGVSQSPRYKVAKRGQDVALRCDPISGHVSLFWYQQALGQGPEFLTYFQNEAQLDKSGLPSDRFFAERPEGSVSTLKIQRTQQEDSAVYLCASSFRIAGAYNEQLFGPGTRLTVL.

This clonotype came up many times. The J gene is TRBJ2-1, the V gene TRBV28; TRBD2 is a possible D gene (6 bases). V was cut by 10 bases and J by 8 bases, with 18 bases left in between. This CDR3 spans 13 amino acids. Germline assignment: CDR1 MDHEN and CDR2 SYDVKM. CDR3 in DNA: TGTGCCACCACCCGACTGCGGGGCCATGAGCAGTTCTTC. Translating it yields CATTRLRGHEQFF. Full variable domain (missing parts from reference TRBV28 and TRBJ2-1): DVKVTQSSRYLVKRTGEKVFLECVQDMDHENMFWYRQDPGLGLRLIYFSYDVKMKEKGDIPEGYSVSREKKERFSLILESASTNQTSMYLCATTRLRGHEQFFGPGTRLTVL.

This clonotype was observed a handful of times. A single base separates this from a much larger clone, so it may be a read error. This chain joins TRBV30 and TRBJ2-1, with 9 bases that match TRBD2. The V gene end was trimmed by 5 bases and the J gene end by 7 bases; junction bases not matched to a gene: 12. Per the germline V gene, CDR1 is GTSNPN and CDR2 is SVGIG (reference sequence). This CDR3 has 15 residues. CDR3 sequence (DNA): TGTGCCTGGTGTGAAGGGTCTAGCGGGGTAAATGAGCAGTTCTTC. Translating gives CAWCEGSSGVNEQFF.

V is TRBV12-3 or TRBV12-4 and J is TRBJ1-1; TRBD1 is a possible D gene (5 bases). Between the trimmed V and J ends, which lost 7 bases and 7 bases, there was a span of 16 bases. The CDR3 totals 13 residues. The DNA of the CDR3 is TGTGCCAGCATCCCAGGGACGGCAGTTGAAGCTTTCTTT. This sequence encodes CASIPGTAVEAFF.

The V call is TRBV5-4, the J call TRBJ2-1; D might be TRBD1 (6 bases). The V end lost 4 bases, the J end lost 5 bases, and 13 bases lay between the germline ends. The germline V gene encodes CDR1 SGHNT and CDR2 YYREEE (reference sequence). The CDR3 has 14 amino acids. CDR3 protein: CASSQAGDNNEQFF. CDR3 nucleotides: TGTGCCAGCAGCCAGGCAGGGGATAACAATGAGCAGTTCTTC.

Comments on this clonotype: A junction boundary mismatches the germline segment, possibly from a read error. The rearrangement joins TRBV11-1 to TRBJ2-2; 8 bases align to TRBD2. CDR1 is SGHAT and CDR2 is FQDESV in the germline V gene (reference sequence). CDR3 length: 15 amino acids. The CDR3 reads CASRETGGNTGELPF. CDR3 coding DNA: TGTGCCAGCCGCGAGACGGGAGGGAACACCGGGGAGCTGCCTTTT.

This rearrangement joins TRBV6-6 to TRBJ1-1, with no clear D. Germline CDR1 MNHNY, CDR2 SVGAGI (reference sequence). Trimming shortened V by 2 bases and J by 12 bases, and 10 bases separated the two germline ends. This CDR3 comprises 11 residues. The CDR3 bases are TGTGCCAGCAGTTACGGACCTAAAACTTTCTTT. Encoded protein: CASSYGPKTFF.